The 20 T cell receptor beta chains in this list originate from one sample, sequenced in a study of cytomegalovirus exposure and HLA in healthy donors. PCR was performed using 60 Vbeta and 13 Jbeta primers. The repertoire was sequenced with immunoSEQ multiplex PCR; TCRdb's copy has only in-frame clones and lacks some. There are around 130,000 clones in the sample; over 70% occur only once, and less than 2.5% lies in the top ten. Sequenced input: PBMCs. These receptors were taken from a woman in her thirties or forties in good health and CMV-seropositive.

This clone has a handful of counts. The junction departs from germline at one end; a sequencing error may be responsible. This chain joins TRBV29-1 and TRBJ2-3; D might be TRBD1 (5 bases). The CDR3 spans 11 residues. Germline assignment: CDR1 SQVTM and CDR2 ANQGSEA. In DNA form, the CDR3 reads TGCAGCGTCCAGGATGGGGCCCCGGTGGATTTT. Amino acids: CSVQDGAPVDF.

The chain is built from TRBV28 and TRBJ2-4; TRBD1 agrees at 10 bases. V gave up 1 base and J gave up 0 bases; unmatched junction bases: 3. The CDR3 runs 17 residues. The germline CDR1 and CDR2 sequences are MDHEN and SYDVKM. CDR3 DNA sequence: TGTGCCAGCAGTTTATTGGGGACAGGGGTAGCCAAAAACATTCAGTACTTC. Translation gives CASSLLGTGVAKNIQYF.

V usage is TRBV21-1 and J usage is TRBJ2-2; the table's D call, TRBD2, has no DNA check behind it. TRBV21-1 is a recognized pseudogene. The CDR3 contains 20 residues. The CDR3, as DNA: TGTGCCAGCAGCCCGTCAGAAACCGGGACTAGATTCCGTTACACCGGGGAGCTGTTTTTT. This translates into CASSPSETGTRFRYTGELFF.

The chain uses TRBV28 and TRBJ2-7; 9 bases fit TRBD1. The CDR3 has 13 amino acids. J was trimmed by 6 bases and V by 6 bases; bases with no gene match: 6. Germline values: CDR1 MDHEN, CDR2 SYDVKM. CDR3 nucleotide sequence: TGTGCCAGCAGAAGGACAGGGGAGATCGAGCAGTACTTC. Translated: CASRRTGEIEQYF. The complete variable domain, with remaining parts taken from reference TRBV28 and TRBJ2-7, reads DVKVTQSSRYLVKRTGEKVFLECVQDMDHENMFWYRQDPGLGLRLIYFSYDVKMKEKGDIPEGYSVSREKKERFSLILESASTNQTSMYLCASRRTGEIEQYFGPGTRLTVT.

The chain has TRBV7-2 and TRBJ2-7; D unclear. Trimming stripped 0 bases from V and 4 bases from J, with 10 bases between. The CDR3 runs 14 residues. Germline V CDR1 and CDR2: SGHTA, FQGNSA. CDR3 bases: TGTGCCAGCAGCTTAGCGGTTGCGAAGTACGAGCAGTACTTC. Its translation: CASSLAVAKYEQYF.

The chain combines TRBV21-1 with TRBJ1-2; TRBD1, the table's D call, lacks a check against the DNA. TRBV21-1 has pseudogene status. CDR3 length: 15 amino acids. CDR3 in DNA: TGTGCCAGCAGCAATTTCTTCGACAGGGAGAGCGGCTACACCTTC. It yields the protein CASSNFFDRESGYTF.

The chain has TRBV19 and TRBJ1-5; 7 bases agree with TRBD1. Germline CDR1 reads LNHDA; CDR2 reads SQIVND (reference sequence). Germline trimming cut 9 bases from V and 0 bases from J; bases unmatched to any gene: 14. The CDR3 length is 17 residues. CDR3 region: CASQPGRGSYSNQPQHF. For the CDR3, the DNA is TGTGCCAGCCAGCCGGGCAGGGGGTCCTATAGCAATCAGCCCCAGCATTTT.

This chain uses TRBV27 with TRBJ1-2; 8 positions match TRBD1. CDR1 is MNHEY, CDR2 SMNVEV, per germline (reference sequence). The V and J ends lost 9 bases and 4 bases, in that order; junction bases with no gene match: 13. This CDR3 contains 15 residues. In nucleotides, the CDR3 is TGTGCCAGTGCTCGATCGGACAGGGCTGGCTATGGCTACACCTTC. Its translation is CASARSDRAGYGYTF.

The chain uses TRBV5-6 and TRBJ1-1; D gene uncertain. Per germline, CDR1 SGHDT and CDR2 YYEEEE. Trimming cost V 1 base and J 4 bases, with 8 bases left between them. The CDR3 has 13 residues. Here the CDR3 DNA reads TGTGCCAGCAGCTTGTGGGAGAGCACTGAAGCTTTCTTT. Its protein product is CASSLWESTEAFF.

The chain recombines TRBV2 with TRBJ1-5; the match to TRBD1 covers 8 bases. After removal of 6 bases from V and 0 bases from J, the junction contained 4 bases not matched to a gene. The CDR3 spans 15 residues. The germline V gene has CDR1 SNHLY and CDR2 FYNNEI. DNA of the CDR3: TGTGCCAGCAGAAGGACAGGGCTTAGCAATCAGCCCCAGCATTTT. This sequence encodes CASRRTGLSNQPQHF.

This clone appeared a single time. The rearrangement uses TRBV18 and TRBJ2-7; weak D call: TRBD2 (6 bases). This CDR3 spans 14 amino acids. Germline CDR1 reads KGHSH; CDR2 reads LQKENI. Trimming took 2 bases from V and 2 from J, leaving 10 bases between them. The CDR3 spells CASSPTGDPYEQYF. In DNA form, the CDR3 reads TGTGCCAGCTCACCAACGGGAGACCCCTACGAGCAGTACTTC.

The CDR3, as DNA: TGCAGCGTTGAAAGGCTAGCGGGCAATGAGCAGTTCTTC. It yields the protein CSVERLAGNEQFF. The rearrangement links TRBV29-1 to TRBJ2-1; 8 bases match TRBD2. This CDR3 comprises 13 residues. Trimming took 2 bases from V and 6 from J; bases not matched to a gene: 3. In germline, CDR1 is SQVTM, CDR2 ANQGSEA.

In this sample, this clone turned up many times. The chain has TRBV6-4 and TRBJ2-3, with D unclear. CDR3 length: 13 amino acids. The V end was cut by 4 bases, the J end by 4 bases, with 9 bases between. Germline V gene sequence: CDR1 MRHNA, CDR2 SNTAGT. The CDR3 sequence: CASSGNAADTQYF. Written as DNA, the CDR3 is TGTGCCAGCAGTGGTAATGCGGCAGATACGCAGTATTTT.

Notes on this clone: This specimen includes other DNA sequences encoding the same CDR3. The chain couples TRBV19 to TRBJ1-1, with D possibly matching TRBD1 (6 bases). V was pared by 9 bases and J by 0 bases, with 11 bases between. This CDR3 is built from 13 residues. Germline V gene data show CDR1 as LNHDA and CDR2 as SQIVND (reference sequence). DNA for the CDR3: TGTGCCAGCCGCACAGGGATGAACACTGAAGCTTTCTTT. Encoded protein: CASRTGMNTEAFF.

This rearrangement joins TRBV7-3 to TRBJ1-1; D gene ambiguous. This CDR3 contains 13 residues. V was clipped by 3 bases and J by 0 bases, with 5 bases between them. Germline CDR1 SGHTA, CDR2 FQGTGA. In nucleotides, the CDR3 is TGTGCCAGCAGCTTCCAGTTGAACACTGAAGCTTTCTTT. It yields the protein CASSFQLNTEAFF.

V is TRBV5-1 and J is TRBJ2-3, with a weak D call TRBD1 (5 bases). This CDR3 spans 16 amino acids. The V and J ends lost 0 bases and 2 bases respectively, with 13 bases between them. In germline, CDR1 is SGHRS, CDR2 YFSETQ. The CDR3 sequence is CASSLASRADTDTQYF. The DNA for the CDR3 is TGCGCCAGCAGCTTGGCGAGCAGGGCGGACACAGATACGCAGTATTTT.

This clone was seen a single time. The V gene is TRBV14, the J gene TRBJ1-6; 9 bases fit TRBD1. V dropped 3 bases and J dropped 10; count of bases not matched to a gene: 10. Germline V CDR1 and CDR2: SGHDN, FVKESK. CDR3 length: 16 amino acids. Written as DNA, the CDR3 is TGTGCCAGCAGCCATGGACCGGGACAGGGTTTATCACCCCTCCACTTT. Translated: CASSHGPGQGLSPLHF.

V and J are TRBV7-9 and TRBJ1-1, with TRBD1 identical over 7 bases. The CDR3 loop spans 14 amino acids. J lost 5 bases, V lost 6 bases, and 9 bases had no gene match. Germline V CDR1 and CDR2: SEHNR, FQNEAQ (reference sequence). The CDR3 DNA is TGTGCCAGCAGGCCTACAGGGGCGGGAACTGAAGCTTTCTTT. Its translation: CASRPTGAGTEAFF. Based on the CDR3 plus reference TRBV7-9 and TRBJ1-1, the full variable domain is DTGVSQNPRHKITKRGQNVTFRCDPISEHNRLYWYRQTLGQGPEFLTYFQNEAQLEKSRLLSDRFSAERPKGSFSTLEIQRTEQGDSAMYLCASRPTGAGTEAFFGQGTRLTVV.

The V gene is TRBV6-7, the J gene TRBJ2-5; 15 nucleotides agree with TRBD2. TRBV6-7 counts as an open reading frame of uncertain function. The trim removed 7 bases at V and 1 base at J, leaving 7 bases unmatched. The CDR3 totals 17 residues. The CDR3 spells CASTYGGLAGGQETQYF. The CDR3, as DNA: TGTGCCAGCACCTATGGGGGACTAGCGGGGGGCCAAGAGACCCAGTACTTC.

The J gene is TRBJ2-5, the V gene TRBV7-2; possibly TRBD2 for D (5 bases). V shed 11 bases and J shed 5 bases, with 18 bases lying between them. In germline, CDR1 is SGHTA, CDR2 FQGNSA. The CDR3 contains 13 residues. The CDR3 nucleotides read TGTGCCTCCAAAAGGCCCTCGGGGGAGACCCAGTACTTC. This gives the protein CASKRPSGETQYF.